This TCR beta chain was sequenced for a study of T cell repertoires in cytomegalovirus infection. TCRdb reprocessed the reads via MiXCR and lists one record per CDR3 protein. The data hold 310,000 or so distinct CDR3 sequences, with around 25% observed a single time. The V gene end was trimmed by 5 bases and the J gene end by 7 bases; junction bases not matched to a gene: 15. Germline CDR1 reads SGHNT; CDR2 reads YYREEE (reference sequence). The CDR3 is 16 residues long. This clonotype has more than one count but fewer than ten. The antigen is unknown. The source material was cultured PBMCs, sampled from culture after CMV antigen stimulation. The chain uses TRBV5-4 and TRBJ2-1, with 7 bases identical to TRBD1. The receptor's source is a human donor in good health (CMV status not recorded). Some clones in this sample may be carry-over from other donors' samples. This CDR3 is CASSSDRDRMKNEQFF. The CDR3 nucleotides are TGTGCCAGCAGTTCCGACCGGGACAGAATGAAAAATGAGCAGTTCTTC.